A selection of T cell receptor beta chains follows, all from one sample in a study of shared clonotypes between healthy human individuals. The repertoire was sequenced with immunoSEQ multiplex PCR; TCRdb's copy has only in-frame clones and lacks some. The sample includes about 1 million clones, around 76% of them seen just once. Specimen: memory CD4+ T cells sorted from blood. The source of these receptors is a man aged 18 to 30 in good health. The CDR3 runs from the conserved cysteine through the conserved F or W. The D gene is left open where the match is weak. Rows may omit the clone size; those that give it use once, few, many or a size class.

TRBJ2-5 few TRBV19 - CASSMGEGSKETQYF TGTGCCAGTAGTATGGGTGAGGGTTCAAAAGAGACCCAGTACTTC
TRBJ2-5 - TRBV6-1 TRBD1 CASMQGAKTQYF TGTGCCAGCATGCAGGGGGCCAAGACCCAGTACTTC
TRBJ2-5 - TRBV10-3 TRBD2 CAIGVTSGVQETQYF TGTGCCATCGGGGTGACTAGCGGAGTCCAAGAGACCCAGTACTTC
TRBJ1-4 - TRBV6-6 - CASGTGEKLFF TGTGCCAGCGGGACGGGAGAAAAACTGTTTTTT
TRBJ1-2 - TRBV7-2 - CASSLGPGAGGYTF TGTGCCAGCAGCTTAGGGCCAGGAGCAGGTGGCTACACCTTC
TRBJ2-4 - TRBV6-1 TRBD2 CASSEGTSGGVAKNIQYF TGTGCCAGCAGTGAAGGAACTAGCGGGGGGGTAGCCAAAAACATTCAGTACTTC
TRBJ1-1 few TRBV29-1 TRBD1 CSVGQGARTEAFF TGCAGCGTTGGACAGGGGGCGCGGACTGAAGCTTTCTTT
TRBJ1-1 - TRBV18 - CASSPDRMNTEAFF TGTGCCAGCTCCCCCGACAGAATGAACACTGAAGCTTTCTTT
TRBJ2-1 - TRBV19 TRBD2 CASSRGGRNEQFF TGTGCCAGTAGTCGGGGGGGGAGGAATGAGCAGTTCTTC
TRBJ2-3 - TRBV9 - CASSVGLVGTDTQYF TGTGCCAGCAGCGTAGGGCTAGTGGGCACAGATACGCAGTATTTT
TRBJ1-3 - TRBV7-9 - CASSSDRISGNTIYF TGTGCCAGCAGCTCCGACAGAATCTCTGGAAACACCATATATTTT
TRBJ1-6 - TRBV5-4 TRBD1 CASSFGGTGDNSPLHF TGTGCCAGCAGCTTCGGTGGGACAGGGGATAATTCACCCCTCCACTTT
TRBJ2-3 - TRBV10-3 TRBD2 CAIARGGATTSTDTQYF TGTGCCATCGCACGGGGGGGCGCCACGACTAGCACAGATACGCAGTATTTT
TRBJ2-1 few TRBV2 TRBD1 CASSESAGGVSEQFF TGTGCCAGCAGTGAATCGGCAGGGGGCGTAAGTGAGCAGTTCTTC
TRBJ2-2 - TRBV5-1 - CASSLGSRENTGELFF TGCGCCAGCAGCCTTGGGTCCAGGGAGAACACCGGGGAGCTGTTTTTT
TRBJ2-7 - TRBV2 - CASKRSGYYYEQYF TGTGCCAGCAAGCGGTCAGGGTATTACTACGAGCAGTACTTC
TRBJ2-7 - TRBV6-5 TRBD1 CASTGAGGADEQYF TGTGCCAGCACTGGTGCAGGGGGCGCGGACGAGCAGTACTTC
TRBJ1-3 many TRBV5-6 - CASSFWGPGNTIYF TGTGCCAGCAGCTTTTGGGGGCCCGGAAACACCATATATTTT
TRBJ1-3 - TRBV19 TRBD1 CASTRTGDGNTIYF TGTGCCAGTACTCGGACAGGGGACGGAAACACCATATATTTT
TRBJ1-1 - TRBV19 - CASRSFLGSGNTEAFF TGTGCCAGTAGATCTTTCCTGGGCTCGGGGAACACTGAAGCTTTCTTT
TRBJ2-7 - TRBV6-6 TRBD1 CASRTPGQGANEQYF TGTGCCAGCAGGACCCCGGGACAGGGGGCAAACGAGCAGTACTTC
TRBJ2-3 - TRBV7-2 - CASSTFRQDTQYF TGTGCCAGCAGCACCTTCAGGCAAGATACGCAGTATTTT
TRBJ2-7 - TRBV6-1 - CASSTYEQYF TGTGCCAGCAGTACGTACGAGCAGTACTTC
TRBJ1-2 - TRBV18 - CASSRGDTFNYGYTF TGTGCCAGCTCACGGGGAGACACGTTTAACTATGGCTACACCTTC
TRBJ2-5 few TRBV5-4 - CASSSRGEETQYF TGTGCCAGCAGCTCCAGGGGGGAAGAGACCCAGTACTTC
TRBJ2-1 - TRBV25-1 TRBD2 CASSPSGRWVYNEQFF TGTGCCAGCAGCCCTAGCGGGAGGTGGGTTTACAATGAGCAGTTCTTC
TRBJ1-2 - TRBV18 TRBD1 CASSPRGQIYGYTF TGTGCCAGCTCACCGCGGGGACAGATCTATGGCTACACCTTC
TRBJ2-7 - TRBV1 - CTSSQVRSYEQYF TGCACCAGCAGCCAGGTCCGGAGCTACGAGCAGTACTTC
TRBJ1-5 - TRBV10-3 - CAISDYGGGNQPQHF TGTGCCATCAGTGACTACGGGGGTGGAAATCAGCCCCAGCATTTT
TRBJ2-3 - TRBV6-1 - CASTEGWGTDTQYF TGTGCCAGCACGGAGGGATGGGGGACAGATACGCAGTATTTT
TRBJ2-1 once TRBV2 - CASSPVLGESNEQFF TGTGCCAGCAGTCCAGTCCTGGGCGAATCCAATGAGCAGTTCTTC
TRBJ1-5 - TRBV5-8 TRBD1 CASSTGTGVGNQPQHF TGTGCCAGCAGCACTGGGACAGGGGTGGGCAATCAGCCCCAGCATTTT
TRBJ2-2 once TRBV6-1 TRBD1 CASRDRGQGGELFF TGTGCCAGCAGAGACAGGGGGCAGGGCGGGGAGCTGTTTTTT
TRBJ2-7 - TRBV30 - CAWSSKYEQYF TGTGCCTGGAGTTCAAAATACGAGCAGTACTTC
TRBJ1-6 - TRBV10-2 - CASSDLSSYNSPLHF TGCGCCAGCAGTGACCTAAGCTCCTATAATTCACCCCTCCACTTT
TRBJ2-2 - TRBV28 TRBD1 CASSLPAGGTGELFF TGTGCCAGCAGTTTACCCGCAGGGGGCACCGGGGAGCTGTTTTTT
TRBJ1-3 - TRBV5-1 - CASSLAVQGTGNTIYF TGCGCCAGCAGCTTGGCCGTTCAGGGGACCGGAAACACCATATATTTT
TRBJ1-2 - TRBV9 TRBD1 CASSTRPQGEDGYTF TGTGCCAGCAGCACCCGACCCCAGGGGGAGGATGGCTACACCTTC
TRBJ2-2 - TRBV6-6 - CASIRETGELFF TGTGCCAGCATCCGGGAGACCGGGGAGCTGTTTTTT
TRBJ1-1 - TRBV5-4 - CASSFSPNTEAFF TGTGCCAGCAGCTTTTCCCCGAACACTGAAGCTTTCTTT
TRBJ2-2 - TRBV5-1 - CASRGQGNTGELFF TGCGCCAGCAGGGGGCAGGGGAACACCGGGGAGCTGTTTTTT
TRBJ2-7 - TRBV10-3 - CAINRDGGNYEQYF TGTGCCATCAATAGGGACGGTGGGAACTACGAGCAGTACTTC
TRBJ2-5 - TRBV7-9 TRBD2 CASSPGLAGQETQYF TGTGCCAGCAGCCCTGGACTAGCCGGCCAAGAGACCCAGTACTTC
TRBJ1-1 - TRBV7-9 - CASSLTAINTEAFF TGTGCCAGCAGCTTGACAGCGATTAACACTGAAGCTTTCTTT
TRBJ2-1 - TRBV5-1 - CASSSRVWTSGEQFF TGCGCCAGCAGCTCGCGCGTTTGGACAAGTGGTGAGCAGTTCTTC
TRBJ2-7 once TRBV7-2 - CASSLGTLPYEQYF TGTGCCAGCAGCCTCGGGACTCTTCCCTACGAGCAGTACTTC
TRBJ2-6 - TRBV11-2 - CASRRANVLTF TGTGCCTCAAGACGGGCCAACGTCCTGACTTTC
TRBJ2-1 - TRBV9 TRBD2 CASRAGTSGKIAEQFF TGTGCCAGCAGGGCCGGGACTAGCGGGAAGATTGCTGAGCAGTTCTTC
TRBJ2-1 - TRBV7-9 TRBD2 CASSLEAGLAGVNNEQFF TGTGCCAGCAGCTTAGAGGCTGGACTAGCGGGAGTAAACAATGAGCAGTTCTTC
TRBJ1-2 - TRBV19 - CASSIRAYGYTF TGTGCCAGTAGTATCAGGGCCTATGGCTACACCTTC